This T cell receptor (beta chain) was identified in a study of cytomegalovirus exposure and HLA in healthy donors. Across the whole study: The same platform was used for the roughly 120 validation repertoires as for the roughly 730 first-cohort repertoires, as reported in a later analysis. Study-level points and caveats: The tendency of first-cohort TCR clusters to co-occur in the approximately 120 validation repertoires was identified by a subsequent analysis.

This clone was seen once. Its cognate antigen is unknown. The repertoire was sequenced with immunoSEQ multiplex PCR; TCRdb's copy has only in-frame clones and lacks some. The table records 350,000 or so clones, roughly 90% of them present only once. Sequences were obtained from PBMCs. This receptor was identified in a woman between 18 and 30 years old in good health and CMV-seronegative.

The CDR3 region has the DNA TGTGCCAGCAGAGGGACAGGGGGGGAATACGAGCAGTACTTC. Amino acid sequence: CASRGTGGEYEQYF. This sequence joins TRBV6-9 and TRBJ2-7, with 11 positions matching TRBD1. Germline CDR1 reads MNHGY; CDR2 reads SVAAGI. The length of the CDR3 is 14 residues. V was pared by 6 bases and J by 4 bases, with 5 bases of the junction left unmatched.